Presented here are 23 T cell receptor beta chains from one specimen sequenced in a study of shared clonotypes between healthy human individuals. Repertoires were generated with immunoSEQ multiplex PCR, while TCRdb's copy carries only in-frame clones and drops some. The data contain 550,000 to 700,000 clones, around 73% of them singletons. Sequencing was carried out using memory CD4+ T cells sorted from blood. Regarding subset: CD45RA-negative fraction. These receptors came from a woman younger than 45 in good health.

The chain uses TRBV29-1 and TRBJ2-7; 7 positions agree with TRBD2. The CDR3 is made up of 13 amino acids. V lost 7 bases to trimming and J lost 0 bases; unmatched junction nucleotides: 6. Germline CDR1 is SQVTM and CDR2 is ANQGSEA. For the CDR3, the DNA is TGCAGCGCCTTGCTAGCGGCCTCCTACGAGCAGTACTTC. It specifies CSALLAASYEQYF.

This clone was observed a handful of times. CDR3 region: CASSLVLANEQFF. For the CDR3, the DNA is TGTGCCAGCAGCTTAGTGCTAGCGAATGAGCAGTTCTTC. V usage is TRBV7-9 and J usage is TRBJ2-1; D is possibly TRBD2 (6 bases). V lost 1 base and J lost 7, with 8 bases in between. The germline V gene encodes CDR1 SEHNR and CDR2 FQNEAQ (reference sequence). CDR3 length: 13 residues. Together with reference TRBV7-9 and TRBJ2-1, the CDR3 gives the full variable domain: DTGVSQNPRHKITKRGQNVTFRCDPISEHNRLYWYRQTLGQGPEFLTYFQNEAQLEKSRLLSDRFSAERPKGSFSTLEIQRTEQGDSAMYLCASSLVLANEQFFGPGTRLTVL.

The DNA for the CDR3 is TGTGCCAGCAGTTCGGGACACGACTCTGGAAACACCATATATTTT. As protein: CASSSGHDSGNTIYF. V gene TRBV27 combines with J gene TRBJ1-3; D possibly corresponds to TRBD1 (6 bases). This CDR3 has 15 amino acids. Germline CDR1 reads MNHEY; CDR2 reads SMNVEV (reference sequence). V was cut by 4 bases and J by 0 bases, with 10 bases left in between.

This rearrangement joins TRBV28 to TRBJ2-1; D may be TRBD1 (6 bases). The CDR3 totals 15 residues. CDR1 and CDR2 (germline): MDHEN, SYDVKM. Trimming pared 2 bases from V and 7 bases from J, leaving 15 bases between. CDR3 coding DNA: TGTGCCAGCAGTTTAAGCGGAGCAGGGGTGAATGAGCAGTTCTTC. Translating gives CASSLSGAGVNEQFF.

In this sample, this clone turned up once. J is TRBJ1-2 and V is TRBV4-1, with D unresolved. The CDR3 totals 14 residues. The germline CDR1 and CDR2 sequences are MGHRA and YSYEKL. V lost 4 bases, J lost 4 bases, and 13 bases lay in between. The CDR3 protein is CASSPAQQLYGYTF. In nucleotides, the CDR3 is TGCGCCAGCAGCCCGGCCCAGCAACTCTATGGCTACACCTTC.

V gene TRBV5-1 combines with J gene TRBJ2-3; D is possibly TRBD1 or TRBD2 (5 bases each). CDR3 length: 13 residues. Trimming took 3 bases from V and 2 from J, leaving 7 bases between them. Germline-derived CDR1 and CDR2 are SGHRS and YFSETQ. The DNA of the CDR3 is TGCGCCAGCAGCTGGGGGATCACAGATACGCAGTATTTT. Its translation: CASSWGITDTQYF.

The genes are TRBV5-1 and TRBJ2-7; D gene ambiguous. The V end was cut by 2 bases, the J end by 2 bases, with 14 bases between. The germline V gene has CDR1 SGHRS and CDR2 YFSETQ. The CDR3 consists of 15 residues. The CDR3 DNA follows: TGCGCCAGCAGCTTAGTGCTAGGGTCAACCTACGAGCAGTACTTC. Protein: CASSLVLGSTYEQYF.

CDR3 protein: CASRERRTGAYGYTF. Here the CDR3 DNA reads TGTGCCAGCAGAGAACGCCGGACAGGCGCTTATGGCTACACCTTC. This chain joins TRBV28 and TRBJ1-2, with 7 positions matching TRBD1. CDR3 length equals 15 residues. V shed 6 bases, J shed 5 bases, and the junction held 12 bases outside the gene matches. Germline V lookup: CDR1 MDHEN, CDR2 SYDVKM.

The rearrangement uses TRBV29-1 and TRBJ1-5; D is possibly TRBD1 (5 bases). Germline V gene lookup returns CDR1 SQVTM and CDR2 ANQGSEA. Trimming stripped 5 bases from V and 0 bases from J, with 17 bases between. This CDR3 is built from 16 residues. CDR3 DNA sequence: TGCAGCGTTCGGGTTCTTGGGGGAGATAGCAATCAGCCCCAGCATTTT. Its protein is CSVRVLGGDSNQPQHF.

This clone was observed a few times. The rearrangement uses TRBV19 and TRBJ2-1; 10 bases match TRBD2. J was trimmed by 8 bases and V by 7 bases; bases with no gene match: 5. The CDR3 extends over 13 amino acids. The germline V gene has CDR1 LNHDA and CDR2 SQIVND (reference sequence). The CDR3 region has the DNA TGTGCCAGTACGTCTAGCGGGAGAGATGAGCAGTTCTTC. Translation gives CASTSSGRDEQFF. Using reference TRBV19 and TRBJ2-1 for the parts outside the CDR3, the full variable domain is DGGITQSPKYLFRKEGQNVTLSCEQNLNHDAMYWYRQDPGQGLRLIYYSQIVNDFQKGDIAEGYSVSREKKESFPLTVTSAQKNPTAFYLCASTSSGRDEQFFGPGTRLTVL.

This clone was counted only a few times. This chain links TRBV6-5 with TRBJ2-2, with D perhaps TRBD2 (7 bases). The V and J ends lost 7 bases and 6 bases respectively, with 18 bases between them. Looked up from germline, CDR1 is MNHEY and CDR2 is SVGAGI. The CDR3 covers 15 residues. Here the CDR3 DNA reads TGTGCCAGCACCCAACGGGGGGAGGGGGCCGGGGAGCTGTTTTTT. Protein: CASTQRGEGAGELFF.

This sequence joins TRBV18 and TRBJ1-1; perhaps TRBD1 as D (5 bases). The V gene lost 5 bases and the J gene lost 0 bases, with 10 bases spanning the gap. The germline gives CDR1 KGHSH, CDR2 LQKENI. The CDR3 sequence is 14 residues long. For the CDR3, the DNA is TGTGCCAGCTCAACCACAGGTATGAACACTGAAGCTTTCTTT. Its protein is CASSTTGMNTEAFF.

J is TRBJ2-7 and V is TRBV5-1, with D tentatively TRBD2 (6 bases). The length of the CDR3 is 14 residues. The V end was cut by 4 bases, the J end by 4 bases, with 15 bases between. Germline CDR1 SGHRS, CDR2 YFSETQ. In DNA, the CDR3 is TGCGCCAGCAGCCTTAGCGGTCCTACTTACGAGCAGTACTTC. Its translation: CASSLSGPTYEQYF.

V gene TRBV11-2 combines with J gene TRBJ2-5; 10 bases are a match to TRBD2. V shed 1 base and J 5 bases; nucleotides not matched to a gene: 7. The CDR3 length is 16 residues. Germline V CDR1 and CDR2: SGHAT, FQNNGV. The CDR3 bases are TGTGCCAGCAGCTTAGTGGGGGGAGCGGGAGGGGAGACCCAGTACTTC. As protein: CASSLVGGAGGETQYF.

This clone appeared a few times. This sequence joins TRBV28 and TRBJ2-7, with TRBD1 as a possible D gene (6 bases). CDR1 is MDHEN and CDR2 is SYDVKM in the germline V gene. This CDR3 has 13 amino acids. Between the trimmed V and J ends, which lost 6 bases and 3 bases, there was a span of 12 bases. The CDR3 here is CASRRGQNYEQYF. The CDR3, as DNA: TGTGCCAGCAGGAGAGGACAGAACTACGAGCAGTACTTC.

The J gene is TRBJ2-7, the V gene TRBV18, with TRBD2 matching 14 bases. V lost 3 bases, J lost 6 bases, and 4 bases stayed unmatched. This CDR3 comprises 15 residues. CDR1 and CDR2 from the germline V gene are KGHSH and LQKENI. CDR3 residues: CASSPGLAGGSEQYF. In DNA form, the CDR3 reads TGTGCCAGCTCACCCGGACTAGCGGGAGGATCCGAGCAGTACTTC.

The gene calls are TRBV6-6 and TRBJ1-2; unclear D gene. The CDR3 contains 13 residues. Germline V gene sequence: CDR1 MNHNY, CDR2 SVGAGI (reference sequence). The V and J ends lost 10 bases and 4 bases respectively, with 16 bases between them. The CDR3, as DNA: TGTGCCACCAATAATAGGATATTCTATGGCTACACCTTC. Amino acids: CATNNRIFYGYTF.

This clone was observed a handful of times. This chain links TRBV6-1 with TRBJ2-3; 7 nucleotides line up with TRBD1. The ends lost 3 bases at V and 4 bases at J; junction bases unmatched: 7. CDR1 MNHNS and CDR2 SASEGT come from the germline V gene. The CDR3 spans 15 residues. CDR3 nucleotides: TGTGCCAGCAGTGATCCGGGACAGACATCAGATACGCAGTATTTT. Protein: CASSDPGQTSDTQYF.

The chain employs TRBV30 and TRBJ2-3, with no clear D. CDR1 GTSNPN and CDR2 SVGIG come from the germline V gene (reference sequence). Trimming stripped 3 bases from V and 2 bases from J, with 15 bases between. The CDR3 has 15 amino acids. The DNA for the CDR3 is TGTGCCTGGAGGTTGACCGGCCTACCCACAGATACGCAGTATTTT. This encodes CAWRLTGLPTDTQYF.

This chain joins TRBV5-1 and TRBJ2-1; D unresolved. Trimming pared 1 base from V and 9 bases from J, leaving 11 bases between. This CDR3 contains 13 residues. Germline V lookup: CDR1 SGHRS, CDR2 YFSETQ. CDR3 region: CASSLRLPGEQFF. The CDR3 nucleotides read TGCGCCAGCAGCTTGCGCCTGCCAGGTGAGCAGTTCTTC.

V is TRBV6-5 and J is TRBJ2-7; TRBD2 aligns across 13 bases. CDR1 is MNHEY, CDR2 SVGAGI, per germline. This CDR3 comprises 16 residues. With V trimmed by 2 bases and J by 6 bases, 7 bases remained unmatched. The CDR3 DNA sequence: TGTGCCAGCAGTTACCTCGCCGGACTAGCGGGAGCCGAGCAGTACTTC. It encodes CASSYLAGLAGAEQYF.

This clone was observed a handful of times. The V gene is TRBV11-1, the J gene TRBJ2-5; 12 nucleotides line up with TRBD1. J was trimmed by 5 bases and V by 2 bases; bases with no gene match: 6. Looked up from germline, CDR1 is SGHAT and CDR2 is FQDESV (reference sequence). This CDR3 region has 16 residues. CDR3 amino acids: CASSLIQGQGAETQYF. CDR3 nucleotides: TGTGCCAGCAGCTTAATTCAGGGACAGGGGGCCGAGACCCAGTACTTC.

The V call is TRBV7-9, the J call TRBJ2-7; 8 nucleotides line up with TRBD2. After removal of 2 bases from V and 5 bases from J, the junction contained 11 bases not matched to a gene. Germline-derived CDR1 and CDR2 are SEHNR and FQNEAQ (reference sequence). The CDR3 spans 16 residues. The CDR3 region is CASSLSRTSSFHEQYF. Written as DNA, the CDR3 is TGTGCCAGCAGCTTAAGTAGGACTAGCAGTTTCCACGAGCAGTACTTC.